The rows below give T cell receptor beta chains drawn from one sample of a study of T cells in Graves' hyperthyroidism and ophthalmopathy. In TCRdb, the multiplex PCR reads were re-called with MiXCR into one record per CDR3 protein. The data show around 430,000 distinct CDR3 sequences, 15% seen once. Sequenced material: blood. The receptor set was obtained from a woman in her twenties or thirties with Graves' hyperthyroidism. The CDR3 runs from the conserved cysteine through the conserved F or W. Fields, in order: J gene, V gene, CDR3 protein.

J: TRBJ2-1; V: TRBV6-2/TRBV6-3; CDR3: CASSYLAGELRNEQFF
J: TRBJ1-6; V: TRBV5-1; CDR3: CASSLRGHYNSPLHF
J: TRBJ1-2; V: TRBV12-3/TRBV12-4; CDR3: CASSTPSGLYGYTF
J: TRBJ1-1; V: TRBV11-3; CDR3: CASSLGSRNTEAFF
J: TRBJ2-1; V: TRBV7-2; CDR3: CASSSAPRSTYNEQFF
J: TRBJ2-5; V: TRBV12-3/TRBV12-4; CDR3: CASSRQRQETQYF
J: TRBJ2-1; V: TRBV20-1; CDR3: CSAGGPSGIYNEQFF
J: TRBJ2-4; V: TRBV11-3; CDR3: CASSSGTVQYF
J: TRBJ2-1; V: TRBV10-1; CDR3: CASSEVRSSYNEQFF
J: TRBJ1-6; V: TRBV9; CDR3: CASSLGDVNNSPLHF
J: TRBJ2-5; V: TRBV29-1; CDR3: CSVEPKLAGVTETQYF
J: TRBJ2-1; V: TRBV20-1; CDR3: CSARLAGGSSYNEQFF
J: TRBJ1-1; V: TRBV6-2/TRBV6-3; CDR3: CASSERRGRTEAFF
J: TRBJ1-1; V: TRBV11-2; CDR3: CASSLAAGTEAFF
J: TRBJ2-2; V: TRBV3-1; CDR3: CASSPLAGFTGELFF
J: TRBJ2-5; V: TRBV11-2; CDR3: CASSRDSETQYF
J: TRBJ1-2; V: TRBV5-1; CDR3: CASSSGTDNYGYTF